One sample yielded the 15 T cell receptor beta chains listed below, sequenced in a study of blood T cell repertoires in COVID-19. TCRdb's copy holds only in-frame clones and misses some; the assay was immunoSEQ multiplex PCR. The table includes fewer than 30,000 clones, about 80% detected once. Material: peripheral blood. Receptors were obtained from a human donor in a cohort sampled during active COVID-19.

This chain uses TRBV28 with TRBJ1-5; no definite D call. The CDR3 extends over 16 amino acids. Germline assignment: CDR1 MDHEN and CDR2 SYDVKM. Trimming stripped 5 bases from V and 3 bases from J, with 17 bases between. DNA of the CDR3: TGTGCCAGCAGTCGCTCCCCACGGAGAAACAATCAGCCCCAGCATTTT. It specifies CASSRSPRRNNQPQHF.

V is TRBV7-2 and J is TRBJ2-5; 10 bases match TRBD2. Trimming removed 1 base from V and 8 bases from J; junction bases left unmatched: 7. Germline-derived CDR1 and CDR2 are SGHTA and FQGNSA. This CDR3 is built from 15 residues. The CDR3 loop reads CASSLGASGSFTQYF. The CDR3 DNA reads TGTGCCAGCAGCTTAGGGGCTAGCGGGAGTTTTACCCAGTACTTC.

The chain employs TRBV5-4 and TRBJ2-7; 9 nucleotides line up with TRBD1. The CDR3 has 14 amino acids. Germline values: CDR1 SGHNT, CDR2 YYREEE (reference sequence). V shed 4 bases and J 5 bases; nucleotides not matched to a gene: 7. The CDR3 DNA reads as TGTGCCAGCAGCCCGACAGGGGGTATCGACGAGCAGTACTTC. Encoded protein: CASSPTGGIDEQYF.

The chain employs TRBV27 and TRBJ1-2, with D perhaps matching TRBD1 (6 bases). Germline V lookup: CDR1 MNHEY, CDR2 SMNVEV (reference sequence). Trimming took 4 bases from V and 2 from J, leaving 8 bases between them. CDR3 length: 13 amino acids. The CDR3 DNA reads as TGTGCCAGCAGTTCAGACAGGAACTATGGCTACACCTTC. It is translated as CASSSDRNYGYTF.

CDR3 residues: CASSFRGYEQYF. CDR3 coding DNA: TGTGCCAGCAGTTTTAGGGGGTACGAGCAGTACTTC. The V gene is TRBV12-3 or TRBV12-4, the J gene TRBJ2-7, with a weak D call TRBD1 (6 bases). The V end lost 3 bases, the J end lost 4 bases, and 7 bases lay between the germline ends. The CDR3 sequence is 12 residues long.

This clone appeared a few times. This rearrangement joins TRBV4-1 to TRBJ1-1; tentatively, D is TRBD1 (5 bases). Trimming removed 8 bases from V and 4 bases from J, with 14 bases in between. Per the germline V gene, CDR1 is MGHRA and CDR2 is YSYEKL. The CDR3 extends over 13 amino acids. This CDR3 reads CASGPGGFTEAFF. The CDR3 coding sequence is TGCGCCAGCGGACCGGGGGGATTCACTGAAGCTTTCTTT.

This clone was detected a few times. The V gene is TRBV6-6, the J gene TRBJ2-6, with unresolved D. The CDR3 runs to 14 residues. Trimming cost V 5 bases and J 8 bases, with 13 bases left between them. Germline V lookup: CDR1 MNHNY, CDR2 SVGAGI (reference sequence). CDR3 in amino acids: CASSPNSPPNVLTF. CDR3 nucleotide sequence: TGTGCCAGCAGTCCTAATTCCCCTCCCAACGTCCTGACTTTC.

The J gene is TRBJ2-5, the V gene TRBV5-1; D is perhaps TRBD1 (6 bases). Germline-derived CDR1 and CDR2 are SGHRS and YFSETQ. The CDR3 loop spans 15 amino acids. Trimming shortened V by 4 bases and J by 0 bases, and 13 bases separated the two germline ends. The DNA for the CDR3 is TGCGCCAGCAGCGCGGTCGGACAGAACCAAGAGACCCAGTACTTC. Protein: CASSAVGQNQETQYF.

Relative to its sample, this clone is medium-sized. The V and J genes are TRBV5-1 and TRBJ2-7, with 13 bases identical to TRBD2. The CDR3 is 14 amino acids. Trimming at V came to 4 bases and at J to 6 bases, leaving 4 bases not matched to a gene. Germline V gene sequence: CDR1 SGHRS, CDR2 YFSETQ. The CDR3 is CASSPGLAGFEQYF. The CDR3, as DNA: TGCGCCAGCAGCCCGGGACTAGCGGGATTCGAGCAGTACTTC. Looking up the rest from reference TRBV5-1 and TRBJ2-7 gives the full variable domain: KAGVTQTPRYLIKTRGQQVTLSCSPISGHRSVSWYQQTPGQGLQFLFEYFSETQRNKGNFPGRFSGRQFSNSRSEMNVSTLELGDSALYLCASSPGLAGFEQYFGPGTRLTVT.

The chain recombines TRBV5-6 with TRBJ2-7, with 10 bases that match TRBD1. The CDR3 contains 16 residues. With V trimmed by 5 bases and J by 5 bases, 13 bases remained unmatched. Looked up from germline, CDR1 is SGHDT and CDR2 is YYEEEE. The CDR3 region is CASRPTAGQGYHEQYF. The CDR3 region has the DNA TGTGCCAGCAGACCCACGGCGGGACAGGGGTACCACGAGCAGTACTTC. Together with reference TRBV5-6 and TRBJ2-7, the CDR3 gives the full variable domain: DAGVTQSPTHLIKTRGQQVTLRCSPKSGHDTVSWYQQALGQGPQFIFQYYEEEERQRGNFPDRFSGHQFPNYSSELNVNALLLGDSALYLCASRPTAGQGYHEQYFGPGTRLTVT.

The V gene is TRBV6-5, the J gene TRBJ1-5, with TRBD1 identical over 7 bases. This CDR3 has 13 amino acids. Germline CDR1 reads MNHEY; CDR2 reads SVGAGI. The V and J ends lost 6 bases and 4 bases, in that order; junction bases with no gene match: 3. Here the CDR3 DNA reads TGTGCCAGCAGGACAGGGATTAATCAGCCCCAGCATTTT. Protein product: CASRTGINQPQHF.

The J gene is TRBJ2-1, the V gene TRBV11-3, with D unresolved. The germline V and J ends were trimmed by 2 bases and 0 bases, with 8 bases remaining between them. CDR1 is SGHNT and CDR2 is YENEEA in the germline V gene. The CDR3 covers 15 residues. In DNA form, the CDR3 reads TGTGCCAGCAGCTTAAACGGAGACTCCTACAATGAGCAGTTCTTC. Amino acids: CASSLNGDSYNEQFF.

The chain combines TRBV4-3 with TRBJ2-7; possible D gene TRBD1, 5 bases. Germline CDR1 and CDR2: LGHNA and YSLEER. This CDR3 is 15 amino acids long. V was pared by 0 bases and J by 1 base, with 10 bases between. The CDR3 DNA is TGCGCCAGCAGCCAAGATTGGCCAGGGTCCTACGAGCAGTACTTC. This encodes CASSQDWPGSYEQYF.

The rearrangement links TRBV7-3 to TRBJ2-7; 10 positions agree with TRBD2. The CDR3 contains 18 residues. Trimming at V came to 1 base and at J to 4 bases, leaving 13 bases not matched to a gene. Germline CDR1 reads SGHTA; CDR2 reads FQGTGA. The CDR3 loop reads CASSLKGIKREGWYEQYF. The CDR3, as DNA: TGTGCCAGCAGCTTAAAGGGAATAAAGCGGGAGGGGTGGTACGAGCAGTACTTC. Variable domain in full (rest from reference TRBV7-3 and TRBJ2-7): GAGVSQTPSNKVTEKGKYVELRCDPISGHTALYWYRQSLGQGPEFLIYFQGTGAADDSGLPNDRFFAVRPEGSVSTLKIQRTERGDSAVYLCASSLKGIKREGWYEQYFGPGTRLTVT.

This rearrangement joins TRBV7-9 to TRBJ1-2; D remains unclear. This CDR3 region has 13 residues. V shed 0 bases and J shed 6 bases, with 8 bases lying between them. CDR1 SEHNR and CDR2 FQNEAQ come from the germline V gene (reference sequence). The CDR3 loop is CASSLAVGDGYTF. The CDR3 coding sequence is TGTGCCAGCAGCTTAGCCGTGGGCGATGGCTACACCTTC.